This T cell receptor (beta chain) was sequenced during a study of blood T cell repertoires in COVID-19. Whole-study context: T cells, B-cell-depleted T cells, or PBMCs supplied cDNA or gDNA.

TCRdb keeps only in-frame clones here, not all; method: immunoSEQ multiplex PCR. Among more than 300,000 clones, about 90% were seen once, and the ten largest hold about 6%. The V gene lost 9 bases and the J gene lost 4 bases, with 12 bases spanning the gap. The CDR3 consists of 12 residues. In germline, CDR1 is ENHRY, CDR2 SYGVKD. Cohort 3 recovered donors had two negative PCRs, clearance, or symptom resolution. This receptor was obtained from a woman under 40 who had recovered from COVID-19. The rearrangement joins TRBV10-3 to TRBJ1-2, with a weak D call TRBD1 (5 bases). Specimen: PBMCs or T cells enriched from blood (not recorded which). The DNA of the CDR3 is TGTGCCATACAACAGGACCTCTATGGCTACACCTTC. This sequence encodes CAIQQDLYGYTF.